These 5 T cell receptor beta chains share one sample of origin, sequenced in a study of blood T cell repertoires in COVID-19 (dated by TCRdb to 2019 to 2021). The library was produced with the immunoSEQ multiplex PCR assay. TCRdb stores this immuneACCESS table with in-frame sequences only. Part of the clones is absent; in the studies checked, under half of the shortfall reflects unresolved V genes, and no reason is known for the rest. The table for this sample lists 150,000 to 200,000 clones; more than 75% of them were counted only once. Roughly 8.1% of the sample goes to the ten largest clones. Sequenced input: peripheral blood. The receptors come from a woman between 65 and 79 years old with acute or convalescent COVID-19.

The V and J genes are TRBV6-5 and TRBJ1-4; D call uncertain. Germline V gives CDR1 MNHEY, CDR2 SVGAGI. Trimming cost V 3 bases and J 0 bases, with 11 bases left between them. The CDR3 extends over 16 amino acids. CDR3 protein: CASSYGRRTTNEKLFF. In DNA, the CDR3 is TGTGCCAGCAGTTATGGCAGGAGGACAACTAATGAAAAACTGTTTTTT.

The chain carries TRBV7-2 and TRBJ2-7, with 10 bases aligning to TRBD1. CDR1 and CDR2 from the germline V gene are SGHTA and FQGNSA. The CDR3 loop spans 16 amino acids. After removal of 2 bases from V and 5 bases from J, the junction contained 9 bases not matched to a gene. The CDR3 sequence is CASSLTGTGVSHEQYF. The CDR3 nucleotides read TGTGCCAGCAGCTTAACCGGGACAGGGGTTTCCCACGAGCAGTACTTC.

In this sample, this clone turned up many times. Here the CDR3 DNA reads TGCGCCAGCAGCTTGGTTTCTAGCGGCGTGCACAATGAGCAGTTCTTC. It encodes CASSLVSSGVHNEQFF. V is TRBV5-1 and J is TRBJ2-1; 7 bases match TRBD2. Trimming at V came to 0 bases and at J to 5 bases, leaving 8 bases not matched to a gene. The germline V gene has CDR1 SGHRS and CDR2 YFSETQ. The CDR3 loop spans 16 amino acids.

V and J are TRBV19 and TRBJ2-1; a possible D gene is TRBD1 (6 bases). The germline V and J ends were trimmed by 8 bases and 3 bases, with 11 bases remaining between them. CDR1 is LNHDA and CDR2 is SQIVND in the germline V gene (reference sequence). CDR3 length: 13 amino acids. The DNA for the CDR3 is TGTGCCAGTGGAGACAGGAGCTACAATGAGCAGTTCTTC. Translating gives CASGDRSYNEQFF.

The rearrangement links TRBV30 to TRBJ1-1, with D hard to call. V was trimmed by 0 bases and J by 6 bases, leaving 8 bases between them. CDR1 and CDR2 (germline): GTSNPN, SVGIG (reference sequence). The CDR3 is 12 residues long. The CDR3 sequence: CAWSVGGSEAFF. The CDR3 DNA reads as TGTGCCTGGAGTGTTGGAGGGTCTGAAGCTTTCTTT.